This TCR beta chain was sequenced during a study of blood T cell repertoires in COVID-19 (dated by TCRdb to between 2020 and 2021). Background for the entire study: Collaborator samples came from the United States, Italy and Spain and covered acute and convalescent phases of COVID-19. The material from the prospective study consisted of cDNA or gDNA derived from T cells, B-cell-depleted T cells, or PBMCs. Subjects who had been exposed to COVID-19, were actively infected with it, or had recovered from it provided the deeply sampled blood TCRbeta repertoires that made up the dataset. Sample metadata almost always included a de-identified subject ID, COVID-19 status, age in years and sex. The repertoires were made available in a free public database intended to serve as a resource for research on the immune response to SARS-CoV-2. Samples were obtained from the ongoing ImmuneRACE study (first 160 participants) and from 1,000 to 1,500 subjects provided by 6 global collaborators. Where available, HLA class I and class II types were taken from metadata supplied by the sample provider and were not determined by assay-based typing. What the research found in general, with its limitations: The quantity of clinical and demographic metadata differed by source and by participant and was supplied without curation.

In Seattle, one collaborating source enrolled patients while the infection was active and tracked those patients longitudinally over the course of disease. Collaborating institutions collected whole blood in K2EDTA tubes following their own protocols. Collaborator samples were shipped for TCRbeta analysis as frozen whole blood, isolated PBMCs, or DNA extracted from either sample type. In the case of this clone: Its antigen is still unknown. Base qualities were left out, and no much larger clone turns up one base away.

The immunoSEQ Assay, a bias-controlled multiplex PCR, was used to amplify TCRbeta CDR3 regions from genomic DNA. The authors' analysis ran thus. Nucleated cell counts per sample were estimated from amplification of reference gene primers within the assay. To quantify the absolute abundance of each unique TCRbeta CDR3 rearrangement, sequence reads were collapsed and filtered. For each sample, productive Simpson clonality was calculated by taking the square root of Simpson's diversity index across productive rearrangements. TCRdb took over this immuneACCESS table, retaining in-frame rearrangements with V and J assigned. Such tables are incomplete; in checked studies, under half of the missing clones stem from an unresolved V gene, and the remainder is unexplained. Clonal size and the V and J genes are those of that table, whereas D and trimming came from the DNA. The sample data list approximately 500,000 clones, and roughly 89% of these were observed just once. The top ten hold around 0.95% of the sample.

V is pruned by 6 bases and J by 4 bases, leaving 8 bases of the junction without a gene match. Reading from cysteine to phenylalanine, the CDR3 counts 15 amino acids. Here the CDR3 DNA is all that survives: 45 bases in frame from base 1. CDR1 and CDR2 are drawn from the germline V gene: MNHEY, SVGAGI. Sample: peripheral blood. This clonotype originated in a man aged 18 to 35 with COVID-19, enrolled during active disease. The rearrangement combines TRBV6-5 with TRBJ2-1, and 8 bases in between align with TRBD1. CDR3 loop: CASSPLGTGYNEQFF. In nucleotides, the sequence is TGTGCCAGCAGCCCCTTAGGGACAGGTTACAATGAGCAGTTCTTC.